This T cell receptor (beta chain) originates from a study of blood T cell repertoires in COVID-19. Trimming pared 10 bases from V and 8 bases from J, leaving 15 bases between. CDR1 LNHDA and CDR2 SQIVND come from the germline V gene (reference sequence). The CDR3 runs to 12 residues. How the authors handled the data: Reference gene primer amplification yielded estimated nucleated cell counts. Profiling relied on immunoSEQ multiplex PCR, and the TCRdb table lists in-frame clones only, not all of them. V and J calls and clone size are as listed in that table; D and trimming were resolved from the DNA. Of 200,000 to 250,000 clones detected, roughly 78% appear once; the ten largest clones hold over 9.5%.

The TCR comes from a woman between 35 and 50 years old with acute or convalescent COVID-19. This chain uses TRBV19 with TRBJ2-1; maybe TRBD2 (5 bases). Sequencing input: peripheral blood. The CDR3 here is CATREKGDEQFF. CDR3 DNA sequence: TGTGCCACCCGGGAAAAGGGCGATGAGCAGTTCTTC.